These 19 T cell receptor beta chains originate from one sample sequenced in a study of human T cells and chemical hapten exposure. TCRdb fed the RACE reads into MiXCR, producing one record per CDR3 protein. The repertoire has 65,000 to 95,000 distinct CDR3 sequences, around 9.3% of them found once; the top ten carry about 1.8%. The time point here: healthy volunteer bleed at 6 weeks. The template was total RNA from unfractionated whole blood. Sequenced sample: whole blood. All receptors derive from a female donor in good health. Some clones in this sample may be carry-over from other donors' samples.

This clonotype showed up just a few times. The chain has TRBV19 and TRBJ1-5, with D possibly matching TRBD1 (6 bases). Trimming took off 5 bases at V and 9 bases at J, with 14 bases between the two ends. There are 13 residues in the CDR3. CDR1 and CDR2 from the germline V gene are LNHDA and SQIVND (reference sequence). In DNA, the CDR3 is TGTGCCAGTAGTGCAGGGGTCTATCTGCCCCAGCATTTT. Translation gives CASSAGVYLPQHF. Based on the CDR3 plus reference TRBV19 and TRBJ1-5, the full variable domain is DGGITQSPKYLFRKEGQNVTLSCEQNLNHDAMYWYRQDPGQGLRLIYYSQIVNDFQKGDIAEGYSVSREKKESFPLTVTSAQKNPTAFYLCASSAGVYLPQHFGDGTRLSIL.

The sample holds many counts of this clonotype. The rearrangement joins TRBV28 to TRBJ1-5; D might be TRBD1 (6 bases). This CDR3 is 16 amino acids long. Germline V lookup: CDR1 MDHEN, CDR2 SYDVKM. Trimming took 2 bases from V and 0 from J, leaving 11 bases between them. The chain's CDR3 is CASSLGQWNSNQPQHF. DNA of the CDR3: TGTGCCAGCAGTTTAGGACAGTGGAATAGCAATCAGCCCCAGCATTTT.

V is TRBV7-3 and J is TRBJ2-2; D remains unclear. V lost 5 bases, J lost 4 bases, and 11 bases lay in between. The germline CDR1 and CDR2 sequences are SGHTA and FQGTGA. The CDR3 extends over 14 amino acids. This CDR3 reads CASSPRPVTGELFF. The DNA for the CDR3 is TGTGCCAGCAGCCCCCGGCCCGTCACCGGGGAGCTGTTTTTT. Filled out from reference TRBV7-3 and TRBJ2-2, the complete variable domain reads GAGVSQTPSNKVTEKGKYVELRCDPISGHTALYWYRQSLGQGPEFLIYFQGTGAADDSGLPNDRFFAVRPEGSVSTLKIQRTERGDSAVYLCASSPRPVTGELFFGEGSRLTVL.

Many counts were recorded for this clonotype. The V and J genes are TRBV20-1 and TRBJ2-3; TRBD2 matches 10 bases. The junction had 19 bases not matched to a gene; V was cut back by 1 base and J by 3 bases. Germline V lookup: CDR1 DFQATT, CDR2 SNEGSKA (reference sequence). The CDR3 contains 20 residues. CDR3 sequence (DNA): TGCAGTGCTAGAGTAGTGAGTCTAGCGGGGGAGCTACTCAGGACAGATACGCAGTATTTT. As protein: CSARVVSLAGELLRTDTQYF.

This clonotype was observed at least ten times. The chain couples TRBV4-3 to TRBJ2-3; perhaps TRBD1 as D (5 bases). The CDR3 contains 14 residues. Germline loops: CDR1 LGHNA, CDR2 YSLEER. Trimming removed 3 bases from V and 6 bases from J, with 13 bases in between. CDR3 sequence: CASSQSTGSDTQYF. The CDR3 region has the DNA TGCGCCAGCAGCCAGAGCACAGGTTCCGATACGCAGTATTTT.

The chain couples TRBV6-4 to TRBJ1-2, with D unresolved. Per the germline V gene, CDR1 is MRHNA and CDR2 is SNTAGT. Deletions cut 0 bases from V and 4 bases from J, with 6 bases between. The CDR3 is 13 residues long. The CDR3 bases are TGTGCCAGCAGTGACTCGATAGTCTATGGCTACACCTTC. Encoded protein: CASSDSIVYGYTF.

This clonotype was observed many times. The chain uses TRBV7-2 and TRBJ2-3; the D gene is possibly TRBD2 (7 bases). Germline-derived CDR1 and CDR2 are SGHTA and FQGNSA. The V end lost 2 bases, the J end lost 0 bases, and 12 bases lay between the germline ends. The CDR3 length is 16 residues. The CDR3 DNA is TGTGCCAGCAGCTTATGGGGGGGGGCTAGCACAGATACGCAGTATTTT. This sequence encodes CASSLWGGASTDTQYF. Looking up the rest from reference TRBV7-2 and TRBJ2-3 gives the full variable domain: GAGVSQSPSNKVTEKGKDVELRCDPISGHTALYWYRQSLGQGLEFLIYFQGNSAPDKSGLPSDRFSAERTGGSVSTLTIQRTQQEDSAVYLCASSLWGGASTDTQYFGPGTRLTVL.

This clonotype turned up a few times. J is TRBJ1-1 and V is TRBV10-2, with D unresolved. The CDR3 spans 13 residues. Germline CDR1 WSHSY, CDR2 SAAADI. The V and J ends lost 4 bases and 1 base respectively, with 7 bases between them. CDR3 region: CASSGAGNTEAFF. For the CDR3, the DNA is TGCGCCAGCAGTGGGGCAGGGAACACTGAAGCTTTCTTT.

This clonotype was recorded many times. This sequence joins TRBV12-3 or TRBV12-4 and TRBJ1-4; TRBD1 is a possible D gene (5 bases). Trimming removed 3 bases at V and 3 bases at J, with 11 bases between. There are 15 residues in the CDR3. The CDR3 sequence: CASSFFGGANEKLFF. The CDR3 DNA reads TGTGCCAGCAGTTTCTTCGGAGGGGCTAATGAAAAACTGTTTTTT.

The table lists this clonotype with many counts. The CDR3 loop is CASSPRQRRAEKTSTDTQYF. The CDR3 bases are TGTGCCAGCAGTCCTCGACAGCGAAGAGCGGAGAAAACTAGCACAGATACGCAGTATTTT. This chain connects TRBV27 to TRBJ2-3, with D perhaps assigned TRBD1 or TRBD2 (5 bases each). V lost 5 bases and J lost 0, with 27 bases in between. CDR3 length: 20 residues. Germline-derived CDR1 and CDR2 are MNHEY and SMNVEV (reference sequence).

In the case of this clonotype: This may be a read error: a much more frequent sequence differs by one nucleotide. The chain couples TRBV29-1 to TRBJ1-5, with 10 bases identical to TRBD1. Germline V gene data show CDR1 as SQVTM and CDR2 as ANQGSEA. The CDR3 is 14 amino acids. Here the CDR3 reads CSVVGTGVDQHQHF. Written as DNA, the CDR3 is TGCAGCGTTGTTGGGACAGGGGTAGATCAGCACCAGCATTTT. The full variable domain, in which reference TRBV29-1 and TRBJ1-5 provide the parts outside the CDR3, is SAVISQKPSRDICQRGTSLTIQCQVDSQVTMMFWYRQQPGQSLTLIATANQGSEATYESGFVIDKFPISRPNLTFSTLTVSNMSPEDSSIYLCSVVGTGVDQHQHFGDGTRLSIL.

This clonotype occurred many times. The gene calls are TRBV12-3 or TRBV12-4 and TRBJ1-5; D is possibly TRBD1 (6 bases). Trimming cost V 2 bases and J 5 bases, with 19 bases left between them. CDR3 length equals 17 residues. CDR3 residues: CASSLRLSDRGDQPQHF. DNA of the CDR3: TGTGCCAGCAGTTTAAGATTGTCGGACAGAGGGGATCAGCCCCAGCATTTT.

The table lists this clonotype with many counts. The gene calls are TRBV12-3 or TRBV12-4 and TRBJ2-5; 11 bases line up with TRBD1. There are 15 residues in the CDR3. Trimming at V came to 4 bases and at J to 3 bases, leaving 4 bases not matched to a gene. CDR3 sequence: CASSWTGGVKETQYF. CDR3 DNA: TGTGCCAGCAGTTGGACAGGGGGCGTGAAAGAGACCCAGTACTTC.

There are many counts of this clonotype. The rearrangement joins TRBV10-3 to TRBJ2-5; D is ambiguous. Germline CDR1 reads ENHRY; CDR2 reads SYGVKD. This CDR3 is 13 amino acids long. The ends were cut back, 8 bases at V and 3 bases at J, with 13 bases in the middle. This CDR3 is CAIQATHEETQYF. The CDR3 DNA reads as TGTGCCATCCAGGCCACCCACGAAGAGACCCAGTACTTC.

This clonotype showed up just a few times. CDR3 amino acids: CATSRDLAENYGYTF. DNA of the CDR3: TGTGCCACCAGCAGAGATCTTGCAGAAAACTATGGCTACACCTTC. This chain joins TRBV15 and TRBJ1-2; D not resolved. The CDR3 has 15 residues. Per the germline V gene, CDR1 is LNHNV and CDR2 is YYDKDF (reference sequence). Trimming stripped 0 bases from V and 2 bases from J, with 10 bases between.

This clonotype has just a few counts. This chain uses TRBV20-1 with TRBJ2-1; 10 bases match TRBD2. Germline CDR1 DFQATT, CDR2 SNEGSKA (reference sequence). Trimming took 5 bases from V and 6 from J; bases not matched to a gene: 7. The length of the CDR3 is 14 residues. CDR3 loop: CSAASGLALNEQFF. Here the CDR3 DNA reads TGCAGTGCTGCCTCGGGACTAGCGCTCAATGAGCAGTTCTTC.

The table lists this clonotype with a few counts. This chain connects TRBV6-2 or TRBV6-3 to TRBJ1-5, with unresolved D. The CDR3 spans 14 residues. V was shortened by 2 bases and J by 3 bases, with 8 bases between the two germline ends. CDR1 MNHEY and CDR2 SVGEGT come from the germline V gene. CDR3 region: CASSYRTFNQPQHF. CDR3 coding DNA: TGTGCCAGCAGTTACCGAACATTCAATCAGCCCCAGCATTTT.

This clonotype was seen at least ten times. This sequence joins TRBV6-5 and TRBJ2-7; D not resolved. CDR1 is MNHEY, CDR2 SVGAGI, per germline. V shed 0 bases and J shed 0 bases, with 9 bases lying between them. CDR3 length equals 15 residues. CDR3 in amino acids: CASSYSPVSSYEQYF. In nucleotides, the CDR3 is TGTGCCAGCAGTTACTCACCAGTCAGCTCCTACGAGCAGTACTTC.

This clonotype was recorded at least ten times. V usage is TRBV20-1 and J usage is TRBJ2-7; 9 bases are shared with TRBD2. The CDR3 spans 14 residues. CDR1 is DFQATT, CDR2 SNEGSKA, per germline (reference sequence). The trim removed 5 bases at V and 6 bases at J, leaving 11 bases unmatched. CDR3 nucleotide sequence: TGCAGTGCTCGAGGGGCGGGGGGGATCCCCGAGCAGTACTTC. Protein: CSARGAGGIPEQYF.